The 17 T cell receptor beta chains below all came from one sample that was sequenced in a study of T cells in Graves' hyperthyroidism and ophthalmopathy. RNA transcripts served as the template for amplifying TCR beta CDR3 regions. First-round RT-PCR targeting the TCR CDR3 was performed with the HTBI primer set. TCRdb analysed the multiplex PCR reads with MiXCR anew, one entry per CDR3 protein. The table records around 300,000 distinct CDR3 sequences, 22% of them present only once. Source material: blood. The receptors were gathered from a man in his thirties or forties with Graves' ophthalmopathy.

In this sample, this clonotype turned up a few times. The chain is built from TRBV30 and TRBJ1-2, with D maybe TRBD1 (6 bases). The CDR3 consists of 14 residues. V shed 6 bases and J shed 2 bases, with 16 bases lying between them. The V gene's germline CDR1 is GTSNPN and CDR2 SVGIG (reference sequence). The CDR3 region has the DNA TGTGCCTGTAGCCGGACAGATCTAAACTATGGCTACACCTTC. Protein product: CACSRTDLNYGYTF.

In this sample, this clonotype turned up many times. The chain joins TRBV10-3 to TRBJ2-7; D unresolved. CDR3 size: 13 residues. Per the germline V gene, CDR1 is ENHRY and CDR2 is SYGVKD. Trimming took 0 bases from V and 5 from J, leaving 8 bases between them. The DNA of the CDR3 is TGTGCCATCAGTGAGTCACCCCTCCACGAGCAGTACTTC. It specifies CAISESPLHEQYF.

V and J are TRBV27 and TRBJ2-7; 7 nucleotides agree with TRBD2. This CDR3 comprises 14 residues. CDR1 is MNHEY and CDR2 is SMNVEV in the germline V gene (reference sequence). Trimming removed 6 bases from V and 4 bases from J; junction bases left unmatched: 9. For the CDR3, the DNA is TGTGCCAGCAGATCACTTGGCGGGAGTTACGAGCAGTACTTC. It is translated as CASRSLGGSYEQYF.

This clonotype was detected many times. The chain combines TRBV20-1 with TRBJ2-1, with D possibly being TRBD2 (5 bases). The CDR3 runs 15 residues. V dropped 3 bases and J dropped 4 bases, with 16 bases sitting between them. CDR1 DFQATT and CDR2 SNEGSKA come from the germline V gene (reference sequence). CDR3 protein: CSARAAGETYNEQFF. In DNA form, the CDR3 reads TGCAGTGCTAGGGCCGCTGGGGAGACATACAATGAGCAGTTCTTC.

V usage is TRBV15 and J usage is TRBJ2-5; TRBD1 or TRBD2 may be the D gene (5 bases each). The CDR3 length is 14 residues. V shed 4 bases and J shed 3 bases, with 12 bases lying between them. Germline CDR1 LNHNV, CDR2 YYDKDF (reference sequence). The CDR3 loop reads CATSTLGGKETQYF. The CDR3 nucleotides read TGTGCCACCAGCACCCTTGGGGGTAAAGAGACCCAGTACTTC.

Comment on this clonotype: One base away lies a much larger clone, so this may be a sequencing read error. This rearrangement joins TRBV28 to TRBJ1-5; D remains unclear. Germline assignment: CDR1 MDHEN and CDR2 SYDVKM. V lost 7 bases and J 5 bases, leaving 18 bases between the germline ends. The CDR3 sequence is 15 residues long. In nucleotides, the CDR3 is TGTGCCAGCAATTACGGAGGGCGTCGCGATCAGCCCCAGCATTTT. It codes for CASNYGGRRDQPQHF.

This clonotype occurred a few times. The rearrangement links TRBV5-6 to TRBJ2-1, with a possible D match to TRBD2 (5 bases). Germline lookup yields CDR1 SGHDT and CDR2 YYEEEE. The CDR3 runs to 16 residues. Trimming removed 0 bases at V and 3 bases at J, with 13 bases between. The DNA for the CDR3 is TGTGCCAGCAGCTTGGGTTTAGCGCGTCTCTACAATGAGCAGTTCTTC. Translated, it gives CASSLGLARLYNEQFF. Variable domain in full (rest from reference TRBV5-6 and TRBJ2-1): DAGVTQSPTHLIKTRGQQVTLRCSPKSGHDTVSWYQQALGQGPQFIFQYYEEEERQRGNFPDRFSGHQFPNYSSELNVNALLLGDSALYLCASSLGLARLYNEQFFGPGTRLTVL.

The chain carries TRBV20-1 and TRBJ1-2; 7 nucleotides line up with TRBD1. Looked up from germline, CDR1 is DFQATT and CDR2 is SNEGSKA (reference sequence). This CDR3 spans 12 amino acids. With 7 bases clipped from V and 2 bases from J, the junction kept 4 bases outside the gene matches. The CDR3 loop reads CSVKTGNYGYTF. Written as DNA, the CDR3 is TGCAGTGTTAAGACAGGGAACTATGGCTACACCTTC.

There are a few counts of this clonotype. The chain couples TRBV7-8 to TRBJ1-5, with no clear D. The germline V gene has CDR1 SGHVS and CDR2 FQNEAQ. The CDR3 runs to 12 residues. The V and J ends lost 5 bases and 11 bases respectively, with 13 bases between them. DNA for the CDR3: TGTGCCAGCAGCCCGGGCGGTATGACCCAGCATTTT. Its protein product is CASSPGGMTQHF.

This clonotype was seen ten or more times. The J gene is TRBJ2-7, the V gene TRBV11-2; the D gene is possibly TRBD2 (6 bases). Germline V CDR1 and CDR2: SGHAT, FQNNGV. The CDR3 is 14 amino acids. V was cut by 4 bases and J by 4 bases, with 14 bases left in between. The CDR3 sequence is CASSSGGISYEQYF. CDR3 nucleotide sequence: TGTGCCAGCAGCTCCGGCGGGATTTCATACGAGCAGTACTTC.

The rearrangement links TRBV6-1 to TRBJ1-4; the match to TRBD1 covers 9 bases. The trim removed 6 bases at V and 4 bases at J, leaving 3 bases unmatched. The CDR3 extends over 14 amino acids. Germline CDR1 and CDR2: MNHNS and SASEGT. The CDR3: CASRKDRGNEKLFF. DNA of the CDR3: TGTGCCAGCAGGAAGGACAGGGGTAATGAAAAACTGTTTTTT.

This chain joins TRBV10-1 and TRBJ2-7; 7 bases are shared with TRBD2. V lost 3 bases and J lost 6; bases outside the gene matches: 5. This CDR3 region has 13 residues. CDR1 is WNHNN and CDR2 is SYGVQD in the germline V gene (reference sequence). CDR3 in DNA: TGCGCCAGCAGTGATGCGGGAGCGATCGAGCAGTACTTC. This sequence encodes CASSDAGAIEQYF.

This clonotype was picked up a small number of times. This chain connects TRBV4-1 to TRBJ2-1, with D tentatively TRBD1 or TRBD2 (5 bases each). The germline CDR1 and CDR2 sequences are MGHRA and YSYEKL. The V and J ends lost 1 base and 9 bases respectively, with 16 bases between them. The CDR3 is 15 residues long. In nucleotides, the CDR3 is TGCGCCAGCAGCCAAGGGGTTTGGGACCGGGGTGAGCAGTTCTTC. It yields the protein CASSQGVWDRGEQFF.

This chain uses TRBV2 with TRBJ2-7; D unclear. Germline loops: CDR1 SNHLY, CDR2 FYNNEI. Trimming shortened V by 11 bases and J by 2 bases, and 13 bases separated the two germline ends. The CDR3 sequence is 12 residues long. The CDR3 sequence is CAAALQTYEQYF. The CDR3 nucleotides are TGTGCCGCAGCTTTACAAACCTACGAGCAGTACTTC.

This chain connects TRBV11-2 to TRBJ1-2; unclear D gene. Trimming took 3 bases from V and 4 from J, leaving 6 bases between them. Germline V CDR1 and CDR2: SGHAT, FQNNGV. This CDR3 is 12 amino acids long. The CDR3 nucleotides are TGTGCCAGCAGCTTGAGGAGCTATGGCTACACCTTC. This translates into CASSLRSYGYTF.

This clonotype was counted once. This chain links TRBV7-9 with TRBJ2-2; D gene uncertain. CDR3 length: 15 residues. Germline V lookup: CDR1 SEHNR, CDR2 FQNEAQ (reference sequence). Trimming cost V 7 bases and J 4 bases, with 16 bases left between them. CDR3 bases: TGTGCCAGCACACCTGGAGAAGTAAGCACCGGGGAGCTGTTTTTT. Protein: CASTPGEVSTGELFF.

There are a few counts of this clonotype. The J gene is TRBJ2-7, the V gene TRBV20-1, with 7 bases fitting TRBD1. J gave up 0 bases and V 5 bases, and 4 bases lay outside the gene matches. The germline V gene encodes CDR1 DFQATT and CDR2 SNEGSKA (reference sequence). The CDR3 loop spans 13 amino acids. The CDR3 sequence is CSAPGQVSYEQYF. CDR3 nucleotides: TGCAGTGCTCCCGGACAGGTCTCCTACGAGCAGTACTTC.